The sample holds a few counts of the clone carrying this TCR beta chain. The data belong to a study of blood T cell repertoires in COVID-19. Whole-study context: Acute-phase and convalescent COVID-19 samples originated in the United States, Italy and Spain. Sources were T cells, B-cell-depleted T cells, or PBMCs; the material itself was cDNA or gDNA.

Under the authors' procedure: Researchers report that nucleated cell counts were estimated from reference gene primer amplification. This table comes from immunoSEQ multiplex PCR, and its TCRdb copy is limited to in-frame clones, with some not included. V, J and clone size are taken as reported in that table, and D and trimming were inferred from the DNA itself. The sample has about 280,000 clones; 70% to 90% are singletons. The CDR3 has 15 residues. CDR1 is SGHTA and CDR2 is FQGNSA in the germline V gene. The V and J ends lost 1 base and 4 bases respectively, with 13 bases between them. This TCR was sampled from a woman in her 30s with active or convalescent COVID-19. The chain employs TRBV7-2 and TRBJ1-1, with TRBD1 as a possible D gene (5 bases). Sample: peripheral blood. DNA for the CDR3: TGTGCCAGCAGCTTAGAGTATGGCGGGGGCACTGAAGCTTTCTTT. As protein: CASSLEYGGGTEAFF.